A single sample gave rise to the 5 T cell receptor beta chains below, sequenced in a study of memory CD4+ T cells and cytomegalovirus serostatus. The table came from immunoSEQ multiplex PCR; TCRdb's copy has only in-frame clones and leaves some out. The repertoire holds 50,000 to 60,000 clones, with about four fifths as singletons. Single viable CD3+CD4+CD8-CD45RO+ cells were sorted as the memory CD4+ T cells. Sequencing was performed on memory CD4+ T cells from blood. Receptor source: an adult in good health and CMV-seropositive.

The rearrangement links TRBV5-8 to TRBJ1-1; unclear D gene. Germline-derived CDR1 and CDR2 are SGHTS and YDEGEE. This CDR3 is 13 amino acids long. V shed 1 base and J shed 1 base, with 5 bases lying between them. In DNA, the CDR3 is TGTGCCAGCAGCTTGTACAGGAACACTGAAGCTTTCTTT. Translation gives CASSLYRNTEAFF.

The rearrangement joins TRBV28 to TRBJ1-1, with TRBD1 matching 8 bases. CDR1 MDHEN and CDR2 SYDVKM come from the germline V gene. V shed 3 bases, J shed 4 bases, and the junction held 4 bases outside the gene matches. There are 14 residues in the CDR3. As DNA, the CDR3 is TGTGCCAGCAGTTTCAGGGGGCGAGGCACTGAAGCTTTCTTT. Its translation: CASSFRGRGTEAFF.

The genes are TRBV7-9 and TRBJ1-1; the match to TRBD1 covers 7 bases. This CDR3 region has 16 residues. The germline CDR1 and CDR2 sequences are SEHNR and FQNEAQ (reference sequence). V shed 5 bases, J shed 4 bases, and the junction held 13 bases outside the gene matches. The CDR3 reads CASSPRRTGRGTEAFF. In DNA form, the CDR3 reads TGTGCCAGCAGCCCAAGGAGGACAGGTCGGGGCACTGAAGCTTTCTTT.

The chain links TRBV28 to TRBJ2-7; D might be TRBD1 (8 bases). Trimming shortened V by 4 bases and J by 3 bases, and 19 bases separated the two germline ends. Germline lookup yields CDR1 MDHEN and CDR2 SYDVKM. The CDR3 is 16 amino acids. CDR3: CASSWGQVGEGYEQYF. CDR3 coding DNA: TGTGCCAGCAGTTGGGGACAGGTCGGGGAGGGCTACGAGCAGTACTTC.

This CDR3 is CASTLLRNTEAFF. For the CDR3, the DNA is TGTGCCAGCACCCTACTCAGGAACACTGAAGCTTTCTTT. This chain connects TRBV11-2 to TRBJ1-1; D gene ambiguous. In germline, CDR1 is SGHAT, CDR2 FQNNGV. The CDR3 loop spans 13 amino acids. Trimming left V 7 bases short and J 1 base short, with 10 bases between. The full variable domain, rest sourced from reference TRBV11-2 and TRBJ1-1, is EAGVAQSPRYKIIEKRQSVAFWCNPISGHATLYWYQQILGQGPKLLIQFQNNGVVDDSQLPKDRFSAERLKGVDSTLKIQPAKLEDSAVYLCASTLLRNTEAFFGQGTRLTVV.